The entry below describes one T cell receptor beta chain. This CDR3 comprises 12 residues. V dropped 8 bases and J dropped 9 bases, with 14 bases sitting between them. Germline V gives CDR1 MNHEY, CDR2 SVGAGI. The sample belongs to a study of blood T cell repertoires in COVID-19. Study processing details: Cell counts per sample came from amplifying reference gene primers. Data came from immunoSEQ multiplex PCR; TCRdb stores just in-frame clones and leaves some out. Clone size and V and J calls were adopted from that table, with D and trimming inferred from the DNA. The table lists 310,000 or so clones, around 87% of them singletons, with approximately 4% in the top ten.

The clonotype comes from a woman aged 45 to 65 with active or convalescent COVID-19. The gene calls are TRBV6-5 and TRBJ2-1, with TRBD1 as a possible D gene (5 bases). The sequenced material came from peripheral blood. CDR3 protein: CASRRGGSEQFF. Here the CDR3 DNA reads TGTGCCAGCCGAAGGGGTGGAAGTGAGCAGTTCTTC.